These T cell receptor beta chains were read from a single sample in a study of human T cells and chemical hapten exposure. TCRdb re-called the RACE reads through MiXCR, storing one row per CDR3 protein. The sample holds tens of thousands of distinct CDR3 sequences, about 10% seen once. The sequencing used whole blood, collected in connection with sensitization to the hapten diphenylcyclopropenone (DPC). These TCRs come from a man aged 40-49 years with alopecia areata. Some clones in this sample may be carry-over from other donors' samples. CDR3s include the opening cysteine and the closing phenylalanine or tryptophan. D genes are given only for firm matches. Clone size appears in some rows only: once, few, many, or a class for an expanded clone.

D	J	V	size	length	CDR3	DNA
TRBD1	TRBJ2-5	TRBV4-1	few	16	CASSHSRTGEEETQYF	TGCGCCAGCAGCCACAGTCGGACAGGGGAGGAAGAGACCCAGTACTTC
-	TRBJ2-5	TRBV7-6	-	16	CASSRWRQASQETQYF	TGTGCCAGCAGCAGATGGCGACAGGCCTCCCAAGAGACCCAGTACTTC
TRBD1	TRBJ2-1	TRBV24-1	-	16	CATSDEKTGLSNEQFF	TGTGCCACCAGTGATGAAAAGACAGGGCTGAGCAATGAGCAGTTCTTC
TRBD2	TRBJ2-3	TRBV29-1	-	14	CSVGSSGSTDTQYF	TGCAGCGTTGGATCTAGCGGGAGCACAGATACGCAGTATTTT
TRBD2	TRBJ2-1	TRBV4-3	few	14	CASSQEGLAGEQFF	TGCGCCAGCAGCCAAGAAGGGCTAGCGGGTGAGCAGTTCTTC
-	TRBJ2-6	TRBV7-9	few	15	CASSFVASGANVLTF	TGTGCCAGCAGCTTCGTCGCCTCTGGGGCCAACGTCCTGACTTTC
TRBD1	TRBJ1-5	TRBV19	many	13	CASTAQGPQPQHF	TGTGCCAGTACGGCACAGGGGCCTCAGCCCCAGCATTTT
-	TRBJ2-3	TRBV29-1	many	13	CSVEDGRSDTQYF	TGCAGCGTTGAAGACGGGAGATCTGATACGCAGTATTTT
-	TRBJ2-4	TRBV29-1	few	13	CSVEKGGGNIQYF	TGCAGCGTTGAAAAGGGTGGAGGGAACATTCAGTACTTC
TRBD2	TRBJ2-1	TRBV5-1	-	17	CASSLGGLAGGPYEQFF	TGCGCCAGCAGCTTGGGGGGACTAGCGGGAGGGCCCTATGAGCAGTTCTTC
-	TRBJ2-1	TRBV6-5	many	18	CASSPESRATPSPNEQFF	TGTGCCAGCTCCCCGGAGAGTAGGGCCACCCCCTCCCCGAATGAGCAGTTCTTC
-	TRBJ2-3	TRBV6-1	-	12	CASGEKRDTQYF	TGTGCCAGCGGCGAAAAAAGGGATACGCAGTATTTT
-	TRBJ2-1	TRBV5-1	few	16	CASSLVRRQSYNEQFF	TGCGCCAGCAGCTTGGTACGGCGACAGTCCTACAATGAGCAGTTCTTC
-	TRBJ2-1	TRBV19	-	16	CASSLSVSELYNEQFF	TGTGCCAGTAGTCTCTCGGTTTCGGAATTATACAATGAGCAGTTCTTC
-	TRBJ1-5	TRBV18	many	13	CASSPTLNQPQHF	TGTGCCAGCTCACCTACGCTTAATCAGCCCCAGCATTTT
-	TRBJ2-4	TRBV11-1	-	16	CASSHPPFGAKNIQYF	TGTGCCAGCAGCCACCCCCCGTTCGGGGCCAAAAACATTCAGTACTTC
-	TRBJ1-5	TRBV10-3	many	13	CAISLGGGQPQHF	TGTGCCATCAGTTTAGGGGGGGGTCAGCCCCAGCATTTT
-	TRBJ1-5	TRBV5-6	many	14	CASSLVGDGQPQHF	TGTGCCAGCAGCTTGGTTGGGGATGGTCAGCCCCAGCATTTT
TRBD2	TRBJ2-7	TRBV7-2	-	15	CASSQTSGGFYEQYF	TGTGCCAGCAGCCAAACTAGCGGGGGTTTCTACGAGCAGTACTTC
TRBD1	TRBJ1-1	TRBV28	-	14	CASGGRGPLTEAFF	TGTGCCAGCGGGGGCAGGGGGCCCCTAACTGAAGCTTTCTTT
-	TRBJ1-1	TRBV7-3	many	13	CASSIGEGTEAFF	TGTGCCAGCAGCATCGGGGAGGGCACTGAAGCTTTCTTT
TRBD2	TRBJ2-1	TRBV19	few	19	CASSKGLAGGSSSYNEQFF	TGTGCCAGTAGTAAGGGACTAGCGGGAGGGTCCAGCTCCTACAATGAGCAGTTCTTC
-	TRBJ1-6	TRBV12-3/TRBV12-4	-	14	CASSLGVGGSPLHF	TGTGCCAGCAGTTTGGGGGTCGGTGGATCACCCCTCCACTTT
-	TRBJ2-7	TRBV12-2	-	18	CASRFSRGHSMWNYEQYF	TGTGCAAGTCGCTTTAGTAGAGGCCACTCAATGTGGAACTACGAGCAGTACTTC
-	TRBJ2-5	TRBV29-1	-	13	CSVEYGQKETQYF	TGCAGCGTTGAGTATGGACAGAAAGAGACCCAGTACTTC
TRBD2	TRBJ2-3	TRBV29-1	-	15	CSVNPGLAALNTQYF	TGCAGCGTTAATCCGGGACTAGCGGCCCTGAATACGCAGTATTTT
-	TRBJ1-1	TRBV5-6	-	15	CASSFRSQALPEAFF	TGTGCCAGCAGCTTTAGGAGCCAGGCCCTCCCTGAAGCTTTCTTT
TRBD1	TRBJ1-1	TRBV6-2/TRBV6-3	few	20	CASSYSTRRGQGLRSTEAFF	TGTGCCAGCAGTTACTCTACGCGAAGGGGACAGGGCCTCCGTAGCACTGAAGCTTTCTTT
-	TRBJ2-5	TRBV2	-	14	CASSAGTGGRTQYF	TGTGCCAGCAGTGCTGGGACCGGAGGCCGGACCCAGTACTTC